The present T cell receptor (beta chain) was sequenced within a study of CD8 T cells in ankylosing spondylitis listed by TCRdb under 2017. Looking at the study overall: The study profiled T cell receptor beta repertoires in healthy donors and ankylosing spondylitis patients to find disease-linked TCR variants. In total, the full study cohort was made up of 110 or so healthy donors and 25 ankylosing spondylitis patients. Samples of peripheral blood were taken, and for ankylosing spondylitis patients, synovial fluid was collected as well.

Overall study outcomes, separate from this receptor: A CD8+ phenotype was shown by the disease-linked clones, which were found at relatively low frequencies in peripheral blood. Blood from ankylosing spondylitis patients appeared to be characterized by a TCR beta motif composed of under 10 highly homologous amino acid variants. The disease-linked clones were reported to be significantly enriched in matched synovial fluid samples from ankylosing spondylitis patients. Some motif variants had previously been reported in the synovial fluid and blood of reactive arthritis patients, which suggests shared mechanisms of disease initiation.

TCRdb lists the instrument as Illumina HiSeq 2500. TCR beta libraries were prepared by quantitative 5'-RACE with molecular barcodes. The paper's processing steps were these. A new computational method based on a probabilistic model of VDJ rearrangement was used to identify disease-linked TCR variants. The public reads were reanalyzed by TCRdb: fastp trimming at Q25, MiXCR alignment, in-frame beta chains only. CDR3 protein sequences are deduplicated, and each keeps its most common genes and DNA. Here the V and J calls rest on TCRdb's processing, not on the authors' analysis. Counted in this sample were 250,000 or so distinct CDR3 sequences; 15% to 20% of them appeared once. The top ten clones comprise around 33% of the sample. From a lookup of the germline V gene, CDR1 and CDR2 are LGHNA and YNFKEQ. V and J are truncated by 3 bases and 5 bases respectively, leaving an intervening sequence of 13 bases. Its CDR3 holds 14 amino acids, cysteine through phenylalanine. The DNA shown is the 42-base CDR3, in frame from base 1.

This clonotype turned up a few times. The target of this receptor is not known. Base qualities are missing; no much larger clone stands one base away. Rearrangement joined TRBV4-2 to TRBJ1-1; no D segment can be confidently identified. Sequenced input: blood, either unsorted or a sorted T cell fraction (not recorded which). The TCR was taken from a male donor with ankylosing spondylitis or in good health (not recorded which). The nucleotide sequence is TGTGCCAGCAGCCAGGGGTCCTTGGGGACTGAAGCTTTCTTT. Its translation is CASSQGSLGTEAFF.